Sequencing of this T cell receptor (beta chain) was carried out in a study of T-cell memory formation after mild COVID-19. This clonotype has only a few counts. In germline, CDR1 is MGHRA, CDR2 YSYEKL. The ends were cut back, 1 base at V and 1 base at J, with 10 bases in the middle. The CDR3 is made up of 15 amino acids. TCRdb itself ran the 5' RACE reads through MiXCR, one entry per CDR3 protein. The data show roughly 190,000 distinct CDR3 sequences, with about 16% seen just once and 2.4% held by the top ten. This clonotype was sampled from an adult woman who had mild COVID-19 (a few samples of this study predate the infection). Cell type and time point are not known. Material for sequencing was PBMCs or a T cell subset sorted from them (not recorded which). This chain joins TRBV4-1 and TRBJ1-1; the D is unclear. CDR3 region: CASSQAAAENTEAFF. The CDR3 coding sequence is TGCGCCAGCAGCCAAGCTGCGGCAGAGAACACTGAAGCTTTCTTT.